This is a list of T cell receptor beta chains from one sample in a study of blood T cell repertoires in COVID-19. Profiled with immunoSEQ multiplex PCR; TCRdb holds only in-frame clones, not every one. The table records about 64,000 clones, less than 85% of them present only once. The material sequenced was peripheral blood. The receptors were sampled from a human donor in a cohort sampled during active COVID-19. Both conserved end residues are part of each CDR3. Fields, in order: CDR3 DNA, CDR3 protein, J gene, clone size, D gene, V gene. A D gene is named only where the DNA matches it firmly. Rows give clone size only sometimes, using once, few, many, or a class for an expanded clone.

CDR3 DNA: TGTGCCACCAGTCCCCGGGACAGGTGGGATGAGCAGTTCTTC
CDR3 protein: CATSPRDRWDEQFF
J gene: TRBJ2-1
clone size: NA
D gene: TRBD1
V gene: TRBV24-1

CDR3 DNA: TGTGCCAGCAGCACCTACAGGGTTCATACGCAGTATTTT
CDR3 protein: CASSTYRVHTQYF
J gene: TRBJ2-3
clone size: NA
D gene: NA
V gene: TRBV7-6

CDR3 DNA: TGTGCCAGCAGCGTCGGAGTGGGCACAGATACGCAGTATTTT
CDR3 protein: CASSVGVGTDTQYF
J gene: TRBJ2-3
clone size: NA
D gene: NA
V gene: TRBV7-2

CDR3 DNA: TGTGCCAGCAGCTTCAGGTTCTCCTACGAGCAGTACTTC
CDR3 protein: CASSFRFSYEQYF
J gene: TRBJ2-7
clone size: NA
D gene: NA
V gene: TRBV7-9

CDR3 DNA: TGTGCCAGCAGCTCACACCGTCTTCGGGAGTCGCCTTATAGCAATCAGCCCCAGCATTTT
CDR3 protein: CASSSHRLRESPYSNQPQHF
J gene: TRBJ1-5
clone size: NA
D gene: NA
V gene: TRBV21-1

CDR3 DNA: TGTGCCACCAGCAGATCGGGAATCTGGTCGGAGACCCAGTACTTC
CDR3 protein: CATSRSGIWSETQYF
J gene: TRBJ2-5
clone size: once
D gene: NA
V gene: TRBV15

CDR3 DNA: TGTGCCAGCTCACCACCGGTTGCAGGGGTAGCTTTCTTT
CDR3 protein: CASSPPVAGVAFF
J gene: TRBJ1-1
clone size: few
D gene: NA
V gene: TRBV18

CDR3 DNA: TGTGCCAGCTCCCCCGCGGGGCGTTACGAGCAGTACTTC
CDR3 protein: CASSPAGRYEQYF
J gene: TRBJ2-7
clone size: NA
D gene: NA
V gene: TRBV18

CDR3 DNA: TGTGCCAGCAGCTTAGAAGGCGGGACGGCCTACGAGCAGTACTTC
CDR3 protein: CASSLEGGTAYEQYF
J gene: TRBJ2-7
clone size: NA
D gene: NA
V gene: TRBV11-2

CDR3 DNA: TGTGCCAGCAGCCAAGAAAGTCCGGGAGGCGGCACAGATACGCAGTATTTT
CDR3 protein: CASSQESPGGGTDTQYF
J gene: TRBJ2-3
clone size: NA
D gene: TRBD2
V gene: TRBV4-2

CDR3 DNA: TGTGCCAGCAGCTTAGACACAGGTCGTAGCGAGCAGTACTTC
CDR3 protein: CASSLDTGRSEQYF
J gene: TRBJ2-7
clone size: NA
D gene: NA
V gene: TRBV7-2